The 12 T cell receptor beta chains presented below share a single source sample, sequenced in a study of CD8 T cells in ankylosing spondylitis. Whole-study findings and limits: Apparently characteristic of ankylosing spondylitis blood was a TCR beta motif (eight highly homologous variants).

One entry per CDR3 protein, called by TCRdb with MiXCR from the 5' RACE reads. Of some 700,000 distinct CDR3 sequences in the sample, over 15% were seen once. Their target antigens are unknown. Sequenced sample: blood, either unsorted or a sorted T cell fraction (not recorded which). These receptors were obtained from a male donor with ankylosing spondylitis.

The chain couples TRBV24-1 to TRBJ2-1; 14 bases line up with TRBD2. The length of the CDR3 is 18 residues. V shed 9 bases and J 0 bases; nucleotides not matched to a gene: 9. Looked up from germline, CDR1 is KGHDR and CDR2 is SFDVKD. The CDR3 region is CATSGLAGDSSSYNEQFF. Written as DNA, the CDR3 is TGTGCCACCTCGGGACTAGCGGGGGATAGCAGCTCCTACAATGAGCAGTTCTTC.

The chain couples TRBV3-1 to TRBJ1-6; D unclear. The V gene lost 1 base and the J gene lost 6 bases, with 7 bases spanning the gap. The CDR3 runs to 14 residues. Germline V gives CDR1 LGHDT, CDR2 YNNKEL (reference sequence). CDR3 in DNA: TGTGCCAGCAGCCAAGCGGGCGGTAATTCACCCCTCCACTTT. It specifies CASSQAGGNSPLHF.

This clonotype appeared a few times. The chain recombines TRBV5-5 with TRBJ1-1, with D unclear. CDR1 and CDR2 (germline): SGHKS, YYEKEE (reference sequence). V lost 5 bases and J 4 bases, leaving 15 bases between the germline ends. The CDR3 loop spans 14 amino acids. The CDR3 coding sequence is TGTGCCAGCAGGCCGCCACCTTGGGGCACTGAAGCTTTCTTT. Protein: CASRPPPWGTEAFF. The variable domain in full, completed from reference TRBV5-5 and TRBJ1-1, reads DAGVTQSPTHLIKTRGQQVTLRCSPISGHKSVSWYQQVLGQGPQFIFQYYEKEERGRGNFPDRFSARQFPNYSSELNVNALLLGDSALYLCASRPPPWGTEAFFGQGTRLTVV.

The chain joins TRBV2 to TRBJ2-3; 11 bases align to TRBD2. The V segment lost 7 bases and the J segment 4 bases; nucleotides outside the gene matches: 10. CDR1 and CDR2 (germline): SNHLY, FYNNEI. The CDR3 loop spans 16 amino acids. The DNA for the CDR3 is TGTGCCAGCAACCTAATAGCGGGAGGGCCCGCAGATACGCAGTATTTT. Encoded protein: CASNLIAGGPADTQYF.

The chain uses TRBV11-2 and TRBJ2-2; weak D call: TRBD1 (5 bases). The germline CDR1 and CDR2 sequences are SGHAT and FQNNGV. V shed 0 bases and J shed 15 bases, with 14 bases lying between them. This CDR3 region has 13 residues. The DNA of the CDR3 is TGTGCCAGCAGCTTAGATGCAGGGCCGTTGATGTTTTTT. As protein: CASSLDAGPLMFF.

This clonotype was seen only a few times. The CDR3 DNA sequence: TGTGCCAGCAGCTTAGAGCTGGCGGGAGCCGATTTTTTTGGTAAGGATGAGCAGTTCTTC. Amino acid sequence: CASSLELAGADFFGKDEQFF. V usage is TRBV7-8 and J usage is TRBJ2-1, with 7 bases aligning to TRBD2. The CDR3 totals 20 residues. Unmatched junction bases numbered 23, after V lost 1 base and J lost 8 bases. CDR1 is SGHVS, CDR2 FQNEAQ, per germline. Complete variable domain (other parts from reference TRBV7-8 and TRBJ2-1): GAGVSQSPRYKVAKRGQDVALRCDPISGHVSLFWYQQALGQGPEFLTYFQNEAQLDKSGLPSDRFFAERPEGSVSTLKIQRTQQEDSAVYLCASSLELAGADFFGKDEQFFGPGTRLTVL.

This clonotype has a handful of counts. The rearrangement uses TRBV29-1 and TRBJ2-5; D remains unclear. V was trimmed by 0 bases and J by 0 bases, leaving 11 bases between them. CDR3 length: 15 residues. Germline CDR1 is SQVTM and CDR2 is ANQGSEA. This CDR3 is CSVEDAADYQETQYF. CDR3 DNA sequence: TGCAGCGTTGAAGATGCGGCAGATTACCAAGAGACCCAGTACTTC.

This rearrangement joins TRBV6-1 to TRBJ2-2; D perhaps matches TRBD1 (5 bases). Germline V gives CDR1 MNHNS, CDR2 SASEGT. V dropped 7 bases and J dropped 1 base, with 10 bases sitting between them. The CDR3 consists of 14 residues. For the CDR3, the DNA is TGTGCCAGCACCGACGGACAGAACACCGGGGAGCTGTTTTTT. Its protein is CASTDGQNTGELFF.

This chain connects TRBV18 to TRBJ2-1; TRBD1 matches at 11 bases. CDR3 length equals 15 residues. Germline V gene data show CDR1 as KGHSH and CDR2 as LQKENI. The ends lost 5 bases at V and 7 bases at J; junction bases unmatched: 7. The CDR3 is CASSTGTGGLNEQFF. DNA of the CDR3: TGTGCCAGCTCAACCGGGACAGGGGGATTGAATGAGCAGTTCTTC.

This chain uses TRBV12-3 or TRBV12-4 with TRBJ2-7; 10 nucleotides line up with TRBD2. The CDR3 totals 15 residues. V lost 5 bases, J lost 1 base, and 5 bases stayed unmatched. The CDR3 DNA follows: TGTGCCAGCAGTGCCCGGACTAGCGGTTCCTACGAGCAGTACTTC. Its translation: CASSARTSGSYEQYF.

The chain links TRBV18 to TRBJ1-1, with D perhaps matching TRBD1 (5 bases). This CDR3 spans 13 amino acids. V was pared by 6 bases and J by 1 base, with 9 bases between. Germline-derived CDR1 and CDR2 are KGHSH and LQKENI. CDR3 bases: TGTGCCAGCTCCACGACAGAGAACACTGAAGCTTTCTTT. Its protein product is CASSTTENTEAFF. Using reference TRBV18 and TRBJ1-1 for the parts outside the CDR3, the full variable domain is NAGVMQNPRHLVRRRGQEARLRCSPMKGHSHVYWYRQLPEEGLKFMVYLQKENIIDESGMPKERFSAEFPKEGPSILRIQQVVRGDSAAYFCASSTTENTEAFFGQGTRLTVV.

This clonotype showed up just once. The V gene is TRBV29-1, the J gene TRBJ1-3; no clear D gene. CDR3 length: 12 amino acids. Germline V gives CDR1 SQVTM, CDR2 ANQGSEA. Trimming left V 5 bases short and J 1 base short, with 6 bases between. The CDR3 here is CSVPGSGNTIYF. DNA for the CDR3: TGCAGCGTTCCGGGATCTGGAAACACCATATATTTT.